The 5 T cell receptor beta chains given below trace back to one sample, sequenced in a study of cytomegalovirus exposure and HLA in healthy donors. A multiplex PCR was run with 60 Vbeta primers and 13 Jbeta primers. Clones were read by immunoSEQ multiplex PCR, and TCRdb kept only the in-frame ones, dropping some. The sample carries fewer than 150,000 clones, just under 80% recorded once. Sequenced material: PBMCs. The receptors stem from a man younger than 40 in good health and CMV-seronegative.

J is TRBJ2-3 and V is TRBV25-1; TRBD2 matches 11 bases. The V and J ends lost 5 bases and 5 bases, in that order; junction bases with no gene match: 9. Germline values: CDR1 MGHDK, CDR2 SYGVNS. CDR3 size: 16 residues. The CDR3 bases are TGTGCCAGCAGTCCCGGACTAGCGGGTATTGTAGATACGCAGTATTTT. Amino acids: CASSPGLAGIVDTQYF.

In this sample, this clone turned up a few times. This chain links TRBV19 with TRBJ2-7, with 9 bases that match TRBD1. V lost 3 bases, J lost 3 bases, and 9 bases stayed unmatched. The CDR3 length is 16 residues. Germline V gene lookup returns CDR1 LNHDA and CDR2 SQIVND (reference sequence). The CDR3 sequence: CASSIQGQGLIYEQYF. CDR3 coding DNA: TGTGCCAGTAGTATCCAGGGACAGGGATTAATCTACGAGCAGTACTTC.

The rearrangement uses TRBV19 and TRBJ2-7; D remains unclear. Germline CDR1 reads LNHDA; CDR2 reads SQIVND (reference sequence). The CDR3 extends over 17 amino acids. V was trimmed by 0 bases and J by 2 bases, leaving 17 bases between them. CDR3 in amino acids: CASSIDPPSRSTYEQYF. The CDR3 coding sequence is TGTGCCAGTAGTATAGATCCCCCCTCGCGGAGCACCTACGAGCAGTACTTC.

The V and J genes are TRBV15 and TRBJ2-2; 16 nucleotides line up with TRBD2. Germline assignment: CDR1 LNHNV and CDR2 YYDKDF (reference sequence). V was clipped by 5 bases and J by 5 bases; unmatched bases: 5. This CDR3 has 17 residues. The CDR3 reads CATSGGLAGGKTGELFF. The CDR3 region has the DNA TGTGCCACCAGCGGGGGACTAGCGGGAGGGAAGACCGGGGAGCTGTTTTTT.

The chain links TRBV2 to TRBJ1-6; no clear D gene. This CDR3 comprises 18 residues. Per germline, CDR1 SNHLY and CDR2 FYNNEI. Trimming shortened V by 2 bases and J by 0 bases, and 14 bases separated the two germline ends. CDR3 region: CASSESRSPSSYNSPLHF. CDR3 sequence (DNA): TGTGCCAGCAGTGAATCGAGGTCTCCTAGCTCCTATAATTCACCCCTCCACTTT. Complete variable domain (other parts from reference TRBV2 and TRBJ1-6): EPEVTQTPSHQVTQMGQEVILRCVPISNHLYFYWYRQILGQKVEFLVSFYNNEISEKSEIFDDQFSVERPDGSNFTLKIRSTKLEDSAMYFCASSESRSPSSYNSPLHFGNGTRLTVT.